A selection of T cell receptor beta chains follows, all from one sample in a study of breast tumors, draining lymph nodes, adjacent tissues. TCRdb re-called the multiplex PCR reads with MiXCR, one entry per CDR3 protein. This table has about 130,000 distinct CDR3 sequences, around 21% appearing once. Sample: axillary lymph node tissue. Source of these receptors: a female donor with breast cancer. Some clones in this sample may be carry-over from other donors' samples. Each CDR3 is given with its conserved first and last residue. A D gene is named only where the DNA matches it firmly. Rows may omit the clone size; those that give it use once, few, many or a size class.

size	D	V	J	DNA	CDR3
many	NA	TRBV20-1	TRBJ2-7	TGCAGTGCCCCCTGGGTCAGATCCTACGAGCAGTACTTC	CSAPWVRSYEQYF
many	TRBD2	TRBV2	TRBJ2-7	TGTGCCAGCAGGGGGACTAGCGGGCCCTACGAGCAGTACTTC	CASRGTSGPYEQYF
few	TRBD2	TRBV28	TRBJ2-1	TGTGCCAGCAGCAAAGGGGGACTAGCGGGAGCCAATGAGCAGTTCTTC	CASSKGGLAGANEQFF
many	TRBD2	TRBV4-1	TRBJ2-1	TGCGCCAGCAGCCACGACCCGGGACTAGCCTACAATGAGCAGTTCTTC	CASSHDPGLAYNEQFF
few	TRBD2	TRBV12-5	TRBJ2-1	TGTGCTAGTGGCCGAGATAACGGACTAGCGGGAGGAAGCTCCTACAATGAGCAGTTCTTC	CASGRDNGLAGGSSYNEQFF
few	TRBD2	TRBV5-4	TRBJ2-3	TGTGCCAGCAGCCCCACTGAGGGACTAGCGGGGGGCACAGATACGCAGTATTTT	CASSPTEGLAGGTDTQYF
few	NA	TRBV4-1	TRBJ2-1	TGCGCCAGCAGCCAAGAGGTACTTTACAATGAGCAGTTCTTC	CASSQEVLYNEQFF
many	NA	TRBV11-2	TRBJ1-4	TGTGCCAGCAGCTTCGGGGCGGCAGTTAGTGAAAAACTGTTTTTT	CASSFGAAVSEKLFF
NA	TRBD1	TRBV6-5	TRBJ2-2	TGTGCCAGCAGGGACAGGGGGGGAACCGGGGAGCTGTTTTTT	CASRDRGGTGELFF
many	TRBD1	TRBV30	TRBJ1-2	TGTGCCTGGTTTTTTGGGACAGCGAGTAACTATGGCTACACCTTC	CAWFFGTASNYGYTF
many	TRBD1	TRBV11-2	TRBJ1-6	TGTGCCAGCAGCTTAGGGGACAGGGGTAATTCACCCCTCCACTTT	CASSLGDRGNSPLHF
NA	TRBD1	TRBV28	TRBJ2-6	TGTGCCAGCAGTTCGTCGACAGGGTTCGCTGGGGCCAACGTCCTGACTTTC	CASSSSTGFAGANVLTF
many	NA	TRBV12-5	TRBJ2-7	TGTGCTAGTGGTTTGGCTTACGAGCAGTACTTC	CASGLAYEQYF
many	NA	TRBV6-1	TRBJ1-2	TGTGCCAGCAGTGAAAGGAGAGGAGTAGGCAGGGAGTCTTATGGCTACACCTTC	CASSERRGVGRESYGYTF
many	NA	TRBV25-1	TRBJ1-2	TGTGCCAGCAGTGAATGGTCGACAGGCTACACCTTC	CASSEWSTGYTF
many	NA	TRBV20-1	TRBJ2-6	TGCAGTGCGTCCAACTCTGGGGCCAACGTCCTGACTTTC	CSASNSGANVLTF
many	NA	TRBV27	TRBJ1-6	TGTGCCAGCAGTTTAGACCACGGGACACCCCTCCACTTT	CASSLDHGTPLHF
many	TRBD1	TRBV6-1	TRBJ1-2	TGTGCCAGCAGTGAAGATTGGACAGGGGCTTCTAACTATGGCTACACCTTC	CASSEDWTGASNYGYTF
NA	TRBD1	TRBV7-3	TRBJ2-3	TGTACCAGCAGCCCAACAGGGGCAACAGATACGCAGTATTTT	CTSSPTGATDTQYF
few	NA	TRBV6-1	TRBJ1-2	TGTGCCAGCAGTGAATTAAGAGTCTATGGCTACACCTTC	CASSELRVYGYTF
many	TRBD1	TRBV20-1	TRBJ2-7	TGCAGTGCTGAAACGACAGGGAAATACGAGCAGTACTTC	CSAETTGKYEQYF
many	NA	TRBV10-3	TRBJ2-2	TGTGCCATCACGCGCCGGGAGAACACCGGGGAGCTGTTTTTT	CAITRRENTGELFF
many	NA	TRBV5-4	TRBJ2-7	TGTGCCAGCAGCCTGGCCGGTTTGGCAGCCGAGCAGTACTTC	CASSLAGLAAEQYF
many	TRBD1	TRBV12-5	TRBJ1-5	TGTGCTAGTGGACCCGGACAGGGGGGTCAGCCCCAGCATTTT	CASGPGQGGQPQHF
many	TRBD1	TRBV27	TRBJ2-1	TGTGCCAGCAGCCTGAGAACGGGACAGGGCAGCAATGAGCAGTTCTTC	CASSLRTGQGSNEQFF
NA	NA	TRBV3-1	TRBJ1-2	TGTGCCAGCAGCCTTGACAGGCGGGGCTACACCTTC	CASSLDRRGYTF
many	NA	TRBV18	TRBJ2-3	TGTGCCAGCTCACCAGAGAGGGGATCGGGAAGCACAGATACGCAGTATTTT	CASSPERGSGSTDTQYF
few	TRBD2	TRBV27	TRBJ2-1	TGTGCCAGCAGTCTCCGCTCTTCGGGGGGAGGATCCTACAATGAGCAGTTCTTC	CASSLRSSGGGSYNEQFF
many	NA	TRBV6-5	TRBJ1-5	TGTGCCAGCAGTTACTCGGCAGGGCGTCAGCCCCAGCATTTT	CASSYSAGRQPQHF
many	NA	TRBV10-3	TRBJ2-2	TGTGCCATCAGGGGGAGTAGCATCTCACCCGGGGAGCTGTTTTTT	CAIRGSSISPGELFF
many	NA	TRBV20-1	TRBJ2-1	TGCAGTGCTAGTGGTGTAGGAATTCTCGGTGAGCAGTTCTTC	CSASGVGILGEQFF
many	NA	TRBV7-3	TRBJ2-3	TGTGCCAGCAGCTTGGTCCAGGGGGATACGCAGTATTTT	CASSLVQGDTQYF
many	NA	TRBV5-1	TRBJ1-2	TGCGCCAGCAGCTTGGAGTCGGAGGGTGGCTACACCTTC	CASSLESEGGYTF
NA	NA	TRBV28	TRBJ1-3	TGTGCCAGCAGTCTGTATGAGGGTATGGCTGGAAACACCATATATTTT	CASSLYEGMAGNTIYF
many	NA	TRBV6-6	TRBJ2-3	TGTGCCAGCAGTTTCGGAGGTATGAGGGATACGCAGTATTTT	CASSFGGMRDTQYF
many	TRBD2	TRBV5-1	TRBJ2-7	TGCGCCAGCAGCTTGGTTGGTGGGAGGGCCTCCGAGCAGTACTTC	CASSLVGGRASEQYF
few	NA	TRBV30	TRBJ2-3	TGTGCCTGGAGTGCGGGGACTTTAACCTACACAGATACGCAGTATTTT	CAWSAGTLTYTDTQYF
few	TRBD2	TRBV19	TRBJ2-1	TGTGCCAGTAGTAGCGGGAGTCGTCGCGATGAGCAGTTCTTC	CASSSGSRRDEQFF
many	TRBD1	TRBV6-1	TRBJ1-4	TGTGCCAGCAGTGACCCAGGGGGTATACTCGGAAAACTGTTTTTT	CASSDPGGILGKLFF
many	TRBD1	TRBV19	TRBJ1-2	TGTGCCAGTAGCCACAGGGGGCGGAACTATGGCTACACCTTC	CASSHRGRNYGYTF
many	NA	TRBV20-1	TRBJ2-7	TGCAGTGCTAAGGGTCGGCCTGCCGATCACGAGCAGTACTTC	CSAKGRPADHEQYF
NA	TRBD2	TRBV5-1	TRBJ2-7	TGCGCCAGCAGCTCGCTAGCGGGAGGGCCCTACGAGCAGTACTTC	CASSSLAGGPYEQYF
many	TRBD1	TRBV20-1	TRBJ2-7	TGCAGTGCTAGACCTACAGGGGTGATATCTACCTACGAGCAGTACTTC	CSARPTGVISTYEQYF
many	NA	TRBV9	TRBJ2-3	TGTGCCAGCAGCGTCGGACCGGCGGATACGCAGTATTTT	CASSVGPADTQYF
many	TRBD2	TRBV10-3	TRBJ2-5	TGTGCCATCAGTTCTACTAGCGGGAGGGCCAGTAGTGGAGAGACCCAGTACTTC	CAISSTSGRASSGETQYF
many	TRBD2	TRBV5-4	TRBJ2-7	TGTGCCAGCAGTTGGACTAGCGGGAGTGGCGAGCAGTACTTC	CASSWTSGSGEQYF
NA	NA	TRBV5-1	TRBJ2-2	TGCGCCAGCAGCCCCCTAAACACCAGGGAGCTGTTTTTT	CASSPLNTRELFF
NA	NA	TRBV3-1	TRBJ2-1	TGTGCCAGCAGCCAAGTATTAGAGTGGGACAATGAGCAGTTCTTC	CASSQVLEWDNEQFF
many	NA	TRBV2	TRBJ2-5	TGTGCCAGCCCACCTCAGGGGGGGGAAGAGACCCAGTACTTC	CASPPQGGEETQYF
many	NA	TRBV10-2	TRBJ2-5	TGCGCCAGCAGTGAGAATGGGGGGCGAGAGACCCAGTACTTC	CASSENGGRETQYF
many	TRBD1	TRBV10-3	TRBJ2-7	TGTGCCATCAGGCCGGGACAGTACTACGAGCAGTACTTC	CAIRPGQYYEQYF
NA	NA	TRBV4-1	TRBJ2-2	TGCGCCAGCACCCCGGGGGGGACAGGGTCCACCGGGGAGCTGTTTTTT	CASTPGGTGSTGELFF
NA	TRBD2	TRBV9	TRBJ2-1	TGTGCCAGCAGCGTAGTGGCGGGAGGGTCTTACAATGAGCAGTTCTTC	CASSVVAGGSYNEQFF
many	NA	TRBV14	TRBJ2-7	TGTGCCAGCAGCCAAGATTTGACCCTCCAGGGATCGTCCTACGAGCAGTACTTC	CASSQDLTLQGSSYEQYF
many	NA	TRBV4-1	TRBJ2-1	TGCGCCAGCAGCCAGGATTACAATGAGCAGTTCTTC	CASSQDYNEQFF
NA	TRBD2	TRBV28	TRBJ2-7	TGTGCCAGCAGGGAAGGCGGGAGGGCCTACGAGCAGTACTTC	CASREGGRAYEQYF
many	TRBD2	TRBV6-2/TRBV6-3	TRBJ2-1	TGTGCCAGCAGTTACTCGGGACTAGCCCCTTACTACGAGCAGTTCTTC	CASSYSGLAPYYEQFF
NA	NA	TRBV3-1	TRBJ2-1	TGTGCCAGCAGCCAAAAAAGCGCCGGCAGGGTTGCCTACAATGAGCAGTTCTTC	CASSQKSAGRVAYNEQFF
many	TRBD2	TRBV11-2	TRBJ2-7	TGTGCCAGCAGCTTAGAGAGGGGAGGGAACTACGAGCAGTACTTC	CASSLERGGNYEQYF
NA	TRBD2	TRBV28	TRBJ2-5	TGTGCCAGCACCACAGCGGGAGCCCCAGAGACCCAGTACTTC	CASTTAGAPETQYF